These T cell receptor beta chains were read from a single sample in a study of cytomegalovirus exposure and HLA in healthy donors. Measured with immunoSEQ multiplex PCR; TCRdb has only the in-frame clones, and not every one. The sample holds approximately 69,000 clones, 75% to 80% seen once. The material sequenced was PBMCs. The receptors originated from a man aged 18 to 29 in good health and CMV-seronegative. Both conserved end residues are part of each CDR3. Each record gives: J gene, V gene, D gene, clone size, CDR3 DNA, CDR3 protein. The D gene is left open where the match is weak. Only part of the rows carry a size: once, few, many, or a class if the clone is expanded.

TRBJ1-1 | TRBV15 | TRBD1 | . | TGTGCCACCAGCAGAGACGGGACAGGGGCCACTGAAGCTTTCTTT | CATSRDGTGATEAFF
TRBJ2-2 | TRBV19 | . | . | TGTGCCAGTAGTATAGATCGGGTCCCGAACACCGGGGAGCTGTTTTTT | CASSIDRVPNTGELFF
TRBJ1-2 | TRBV18 | TRBD1 | . | TGTGCCAGCTCACCATGGGACAGGGAGGATGGCTACACCTTC | CASSPWDREDGYTF
TRBJ1-4 | TRBV5-1 | . | few | TGCGCCAGCAGCTTGTTAGGGGACTCTAATGAAAAACTGTTTTTT | CASSLLGDSNEKLFF
TRBJ2-5 | TRBV4-3 | TRBD2 | . | TGCGCCAGCAGCCAAGGGCGGGTCAGCGGGGGGGCTCGGGAGACCCAGTACTTC | CASSQGRVSGGARETQYF
TRBJ2-7 | TRBV11-2 | . | . | TGTGCCAGCGGGAGCTACGAGCAGTACTTC | CASGSYEQYF
TRBJ2-1 | TRBV7-3 | TRBD2 | . | TGTGCCAGCAGCCCCGGGCGGGGGGCCCCCAATGAGCAGTTCTTC | CASSPGRGAPNEQFF
TRBJ2-3 | TRBV5-1 | . | . | TGCGCCAGCAGCTTGGGTAGTATAACAGATACGCAGTATTTT | CASSLGSITDTQYF
TRBJ2-1 | TRBV5-4 | TRBD1 | . | TGTGCCAGCAGCTCCGGACAGGGAACGGCTGGAGATAATGAGCAGTTCTTC | CASSSGQGTAGDNEQFF
TRBJ2-2 | TRBV5-5 | TRBD2 | few | TGTGCCAGCAGCTTGCGGCTAGCGGGGGGTAGGAACACCGGGGAGCTGTTTTTT | CASSLRLAGGRNTGELFF
TRBJ2-7 | TRBV7-9 | TRBD2 | once | TGTGCCAGCAGCTTCCCGGGGGAGGGGCCCCGCTCCTACGAGCAGTACTTC | CASSFPGEGPRSYEQYF
TRBJ2-2 | TRBV19 | . | . | TGTGCCAGTAAGCAGGGTTATATCGCCGGGGAGCTGTTTTTT | CASKQGYIAGELFF
TRBJ2-5 | TRBV4-1 | TRBD2 | . | TGCGCCAGCAGCCAAGATACCGTAGCGGGGGGGCGCGGTGAGACCCAGTACTTC | CASSQDTVAGGRGETQYF
TRBJ1-3 | TRBV4-1 | TRBD1 | few | TGCGCCAGCAGCCAAATCGCGGACAGGGTAACTGGAAACACCATATATTTT | CASSQIADRVTGNTIYF
TRBJ2-3 | TRBV18 | TRBD1 | . | TGTGCCAGCTCGCCGACCGCCGGGACAGGGGGCACAGATACGCAGTATTTT | CASSPTAGTGGTDTQYF
TRBJ1-5 | TRBV11-2 | TRBD1 | few | TGTGCCAGCAGCCCTGGGACAGTCGCTCAGCCCCAGCATTTT | CASSPGTVAQPQHF
TRBJ2-3 | TRBV5-1 | TRBD2 | . | TGCGCCAGCAGCTTGTCGGATAGCGGGGGGGTAGATACGCAGTATTTT | CASSLSDSGGVDTQYF
TRBJ1-5 | TRBV6-1 | . | . | TGTGCCAGCAGAGTACACAGGGCTGAGCCCCAGCATTTT | CASRVHRAEPQHF
TRBJ2-7 | TRBV6-1 | TRBD2 | . | TGTGCCAGCAGCGCGGGAGCCATCCGCTCCTACGAGCAGTACTTC | CASSAGAIRSYEQYF
TRBJ2-5 | TRBV13 | TRBD2 | . | TGTGCCAGCAGCTTTAATACCGGGACTATACAAGAGACCCAGTACTTC | CASSFNTGTIQETQYF
TRBJ2-1 | TRBV7-2 | TRBD2 | . | TGTGCCAGCAGCTTACGGGTAGCGGGCCCCTCCTACAATGAGCAGTTCTTC | CASSLRVAGPSYNEQFF
TRBJ2-7 | TRBV19 | TRBD1 | . | TGTGCCAGTAGTCGAGGACAGGGGTGGTTCGAGCAGTACTTC | CASSRGQGWFEQYF
TRBJ2-6 | TRBV9 | TRBD2 | . | TGTGCCAGCAGCGTAGGACTAGCGGGGGGTCGGGGGTCTGGGGCCAACGTCCTGACTTTC | CASSVGLAGGRGSGANVLTF
TRBJ1-5 | TRBV19 | . | . | TGTGCCAGTAGTATAATGGGGAGAGGAGGGGACAATCAGCCCCAGCATTTT | CASSIMGRGGDNQPQHF
TRBJ2-1 | TRBV27 | . | . | TGTGCCAGCTTCTCGGGCAGGGAGGTGAATGAGCAGTTCTTC | CASFSGREVNEQFF
TRBJ1-6 | TRBV29-1 | TRBD1 | few | TGCAGCGCCCGGGACAGTCTTAATTCACCCCTCCACTTT | CSARDSLNSPLHF
TRBJ2-5 | TRBV6-1 | . | . | TGTGCCAGCAGTGAAGAGGGGGGGCGGTACTTC | CASSEEGGRYF
TRBJ2-3 | TRBV10-3 | . | . | TGTGCCATCAGTGAGTCGATGGGGGCTCCAGCCCAGTATTTT | CAISESMGAPAQYF
TRBJ2-5 | TRBV6-1 | . | few | TGTGCCAGCAGCCACGACAGGCCGAGGATAGAGACCCAGTACTTC | CASSHDRPRIETQYF
TRBJ2-3 | TRBV5-4 | TRBD2 | . | TGTGCCTGGGGGCGGGGGGGCACAGATACGCAGTATTTT | CAWGRGGTDTQYF
TRBJ2-7 | TRBV29-1 | TRBD2 | . | TGCAGCGTCGAGCCCGGACTAGCGGGGGACTCCTACGAGCAGTACTTC | CSVEPGLAGDSYEQYF
TRBJ2-3 | TRBV2 | TRBD2 | . | TGTGCCAACCACTCGACCGGGACTAGCGGGGGGACTAGCACAGATACGCAGTATTTT | CANHSTGTSGGTSTDTQYF
TRBJ2-5 | TRBV5-1 | TRBD1 | . | TGCGCCAGCAGCCCGACCGGGACAGGGGGCCCTAGGGTATCGGAGACCCAGTACTTC | CASSPTGTGGPRVSETQYF
TRBJ1-5 | TRBV7-8 | TRBD1 | . | TGTGCCAGCAGCTTAGGTGACAGGGGACAGCCCCAGCATTTT | CASSLGDRGQPQHF
TRBJ2-1 | TRBV28 | TRBD2 | . | TGTGCCAGCAGTTATGTGACTAGCGGCTACAATGAGCAGTTCTTC | CASSYVTSGYNEQFF
TRBJ2-5 | TRBV10-3 | TRBD2 | . | TGTGCCATCAGTGACGGGGCTAGCGGCCAAGAGACCCAGTACTTC | CAISDGASGQETQYF
TRBJ2-1 | TRBV7-8 | . | . | TGTGCCAGCAGCTTACCCAGCGACTACAATGAGCAGTTCTTC | CASSLPSDYNEQFF
TRBJ2-1 | TRBV27 | . | . | TGTGCCAGCAGTTTGGGACTGGGGAATGAGCAGTTCTTC | CASSLGLGNEQFF
TRBJ2-7 | TRBV27 | . | . | TGTGCCAGCAGTTTATCCTTACATGCTTCCTACGAGCAGTACTTC | CASSLSLHASYEQYF